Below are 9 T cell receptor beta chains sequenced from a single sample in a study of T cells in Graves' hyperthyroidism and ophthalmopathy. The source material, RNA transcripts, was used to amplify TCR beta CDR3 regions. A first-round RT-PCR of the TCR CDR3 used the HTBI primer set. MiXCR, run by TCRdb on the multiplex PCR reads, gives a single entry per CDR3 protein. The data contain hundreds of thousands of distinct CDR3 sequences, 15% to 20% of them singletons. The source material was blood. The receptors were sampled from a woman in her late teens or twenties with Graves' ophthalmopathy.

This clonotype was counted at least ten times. In DNA, the CDR3 is TGTGCCAGCAGGAAAACCCAGGGGGCCGGCAATCAGCCCCAGCATTTT. This sequence encodes CASRKTQGAGNQPQHF. The chain combines TRBV6-1 with TRBJ1-5, with 8 bases that match TRBD1. CDR1 MNHNS and CDR2 SASEGT come from the germline V gene. V was pared by 6 bases and J by 2 bases, with 9 bases of the junction left unmatched. The CDR3 has 16 residues.

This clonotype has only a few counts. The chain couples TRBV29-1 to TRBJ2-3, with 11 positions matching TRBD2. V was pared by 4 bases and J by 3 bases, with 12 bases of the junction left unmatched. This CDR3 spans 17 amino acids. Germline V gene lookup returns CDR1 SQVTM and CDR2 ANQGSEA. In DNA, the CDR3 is TGCAGCGTTGGAGGTTCCCTCACTAGCGGGAGAACAGATACGCAGTATTTT. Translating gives CSVGGSLTSGRTDTQYF.

CDR3 in amino acids: CAWSNPRRLAVNTGELFF. DNA for the CDR3: TGTGCCTGGAGTAACCCAAGGCGACTAGCGGTTAACACCGGGGAGCTGTTTTTT. V and J are TRBV30 and TRBJ2-2, with TRBD2 identical over 9 bases. CDR1 and CDR2 from the germline V gene are GTSNPN and SVGIG (reference sequence). V lost 2 bases to trimming and J lost 2 bases; unmatched junction nucleotides: 12. CDR3 length: 18 residues.

Here the CDR3 DNA reads TGTGCCTGGAGTGTCTTGGTGGGACTAGCGGCCTACGAGCAGTACTTC. This gives the protein CAWSVLVGLAAYEQYF. The genes are TRBV30 and TRBJ2-7; 11 bases are a match to TRBD2. V was pared by 0 bases and J by 2 bases, with 6 bases of the junction left unmatched. The CDR3 sequence is 16 residues long. The germline V gene encodes CDR1 GTSNPN and CDR2 SVGIG (reference sequence).

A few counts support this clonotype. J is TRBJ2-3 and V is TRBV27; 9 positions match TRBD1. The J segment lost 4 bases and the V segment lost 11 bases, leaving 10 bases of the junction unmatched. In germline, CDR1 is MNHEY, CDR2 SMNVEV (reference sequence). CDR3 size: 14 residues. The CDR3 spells CAASGGQGPDTQYF. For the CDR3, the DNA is TGTGCCGCATCCGGGGGACAGGGTCCAGATACGCAGTATTTT.

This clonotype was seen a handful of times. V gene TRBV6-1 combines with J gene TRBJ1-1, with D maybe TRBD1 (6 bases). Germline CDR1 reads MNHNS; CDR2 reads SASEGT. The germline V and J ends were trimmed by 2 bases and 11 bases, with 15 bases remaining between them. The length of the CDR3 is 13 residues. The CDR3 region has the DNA TGTGCCAGCAGTGAAATAACAGGGAATATGGCTTTCTTT. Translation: CASSEITGNMAFF.

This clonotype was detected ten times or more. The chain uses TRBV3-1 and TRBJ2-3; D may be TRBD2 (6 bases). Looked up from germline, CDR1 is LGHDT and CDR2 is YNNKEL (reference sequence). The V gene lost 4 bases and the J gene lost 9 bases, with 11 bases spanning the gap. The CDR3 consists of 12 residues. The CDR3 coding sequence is TGTGCCAGCAGCCGAGGGACTCCAACGCAGTATTTT. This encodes CASSRGTPTQYF.

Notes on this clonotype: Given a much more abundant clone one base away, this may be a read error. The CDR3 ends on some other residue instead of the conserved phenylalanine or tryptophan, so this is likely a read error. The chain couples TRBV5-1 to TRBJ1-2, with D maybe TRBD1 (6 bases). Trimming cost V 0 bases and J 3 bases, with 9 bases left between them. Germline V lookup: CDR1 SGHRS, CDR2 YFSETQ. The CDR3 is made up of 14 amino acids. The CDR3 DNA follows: TGCGCCAGCAGCTTGGAGGCAGGGGACTATGGCTACACCCTC. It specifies CASSLEAGDYGYTL.

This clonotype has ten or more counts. CDR3 nucleotide sequence: TGTGCCAGCAGTTCCGACAGGGGCGCGAACACCGGGGAGCTGTTTTTT. Translated: CASSSDRGANTGELFF. This rearrangement joins TRBV28 to TRBJ2-2, with 8 nucleotides matching TRBD1. The CDR3 totals 16 residues. Germline-derived CDR1 and CDR2 are MDHEN and SYDVKM. With V trimmed by 4 bases and J by 0 bases, 4 bases remained unmatched.